This TCR beta chain was recovered during a study of beta chain features in type 1 diabetes. About the research overall: Patient and healthy donor groups were alike in age, gender and cell yields.

Blood was collected once per donor into heparin, averaging approximately 0.11 L. The purity of all sorted populations exceeded 98%. Since all of the isolated RNA was reverse transcribed, expressed TCRB transcripts were what got sequenced. Sequencing used immunoSEQ multiplex PCR; TCRdb keeps in-frame clones, though not all of them. The profile covers around 240,000 clones, with 16% appearing a single time and approximately 0.081% taken by the ten largest. CDR3 length equals 13 residues. Trimming removed 4 bases at V and 5 bases at J, with 14 bases between. Germline V lookup: CDR1 SQVTM, CDR2 ANQGSEA. About this clone: Its antigen is as yet unknown.

Overall study results and limits: For Type 1 diabetes patients, all four CD4+ subsets carried TCRB CDR3s that were moderately but significantly shorter. Patients with type 1 diabetes showed fewer VDJ junction insertions and more deletions.

The sequence was collected from a man in his thirties or forties with type 1 diabetes. The V gene is TRBV29-1, the J gene TRBJ2-5; D is possibly TRBD1 (5 bases). Sample: naive CD4+ T cells from blood. Here the CDR3 DNA reads TGCAGCGTTGGGCACAGGTTCACCGAGACCCAGTACTTC. Amino acid sequence: CSVGHRFTETQYF.